A single sample is the source of the 20 T cell receptor beta chains below, sequenced in a study of shared clonotypes between healthy human individuals. Profiled with immunoSEQ multiplex PCR; TCRdb holds only in-frame clones, not every one. The repertoire includes 2,100,000 or so clones, approximately 94% of them detected once, and approximately 0.13% sits in the top ten. The material sequenced was naive CD4+ T cells sorted from blood. The subset: CD45RA+ positively selected. These receptors all stem from a young man in good health.

V usage is TRBV7-2 and J usage is TRBJ2-5; 12 nucleotides agree with TRBD2. Germline V gives CDR1 SGHTA, CDR2 FQGNSA. V lost 6 bases to trimming and J lost 4 bases; unmatched junction nucleotides: 12. CDR3 length: 17 residues. The CDR3 region is CASRNGVTSGSIETQYF. CDR3 nucleotides: TGTGCCAGCAGAAATGGGGTGACTAGCGGGAGTATAGAGACCCAGTACTTC.

The chain recombines TRBV10-1 with TRBJ2-2; D remains unclear. CDR1 is WNHNN and CDR2 is SYGVQD in the germline V gene (reference sequence). This CDR3 has 12 amino acids. V lost 6 bases, J lost 5 bases, and 7 bases lay in between. For the CDR3, the DNA is TGCGCCAGCAGGCAAGAAACCGGGGAGCTGTTTTTT. As protein: CASRQETGELFF.

The V call is TRBV6-5, the J call TRBJ2-3, with 7 bases identical to TRBD2. The CDR3 sequence is 15 residues long. Losses at the gene ends were 6 bases for V and 5 bases for J; bases not matched to a gene: 11. Germline values: CDR1 MNHEY, CDR2 SVGAGI. The CDR3 bases are TGTGCCAGCAGGCCCTGGGGAGGGGTTGAAGATACGCAGTATTTT. It yields the protein CASRPWGGVEDTQYF.

This sequence joins TRBV7-3 and TRBJ2-5; TRBD2 matches 7 bases. This CDR3 has 15 amino acids. Looked up from germline, CDR1 is SGHTA and CDR2 is FQGTGA. Trimming at V came to 1 base and at J to 3 bases, leaving 5 bases not matched to a gene. CDR3 protein: CASSLMGAGKETQYF. The CDR3 nucleotides are TGTGCCAGCAGCTTAATGGGAGCGGGGAAAGAGACCCAGTACTTC. Complete variable domain (other parts from reference TRBV7-3 and TRBJ2-5): GAGVSQTPSNKVTEKGKYVELRCDPISGHTALYWYRQSLGQGPEFLIYFQGTGAADDSGLPNDRFFAVRPEGSVSTLKIQRTERGDSAVYLCASSLMGAGKETQYFGPGTRLLVL.

This rearrangement joins TRBV6-1 to TRBJ2-3, with a weak D call TRBD1 (6 bases). Germline V gene lookup returns CDR1 MNHNS and CDR2 SASEGT. Trimming removed 6 bases at V and 0 bases at J, with 13 bases between. There are 15 residues in the CDR3. CDR3 sequence reads: CASRREGQSTDTQYF. CDR3 coding DNA: TGTGCCAGCAGGCGAGAAGGACAGAGCACAGATACGCAGTATTTT.

This chain connects TRBV9 to TRBJ1-6, with unresolved D. Trimming took off 0 bases at V and 0 bases at J, with 7 bases between the two ends. CDR1 is SGDLS and CDR2 is YYNGEE in the germline V gene. CDR3 length equals 16 residues. CDR3 in DNA: TGTGCCAGCAGCGTAGATGCGGTCTCCTATAATTCACCCCTCCACTTT. Translating it yields CASSVDAVSYNSPLHF. The full variable domain, completed using reference TRBV9 and TRBJ1-6, is DSGVTQTPKHLITATGQRVTLRCSPRSGDLSVYWYQQSLDQGLQFLIQYYNGEERAKGNILERFSAQQFPDLHSELNLSSLELGDSALYFCASSVDAVSYNSPLHFGNGTRLTVT.

The chain is built from TRBV9 and TRBJ2-5, with 7 bases fitting TRBD1. This CDR3 spans 15 amino acids. Trimming removed 4 bases from V and 3 bases from J; junction bases left unmatched: 9. Germline V gives CDR1 SGDLS, CDR2 YYNGEE. For the CDR3, the DNA is TGTGCCAGCAGCTTCGGACAGGCGATGAAAGAGACCCAGTACTTC. Residues: CASSFGQAMKETQYF.

This chain joins TRBV6-5 and TRBJ2-7, with 7 bases lining up with TRBD1. The germline CDR1 and CDR2 sequences are MNHEY and SVGAGI. This CDR3 spans 11 amino acids. Losses at the gene ends were 6 bases for V and 6 bases for J; bases not matched to a gene: 2. CDR3 nucleotide sequence: TGTGCCAGCAGACAGGGGACCGAGCAGTACTTC. It is translated as CASRQGTEQYF.

The CDR3 is CASSSYRDSTYNEQFF. The CDR3 DNA reads TGTGCCAGCAGTAGCTACCGGGACAGCACCTACAATGAGCAGTTCTTC. The V call is TRBV6-6, the J call TRBJ2-1; 7 bases align to TRBD1. CDR3 length: 16 residues. V was clipped by 5 bases and J by 2 bases; unmatched bases: 9. Germline CDR1 reads MNHNY; CDR2 reads SVGAGI (reference sequence).

This clone appeared a single time. The genes are TRBV4-3 and TRBJ1-4; possible D gene TRBD1, 5 bases. This CDR3 contains 14 residues. Trimming shortened V by 4 bases and J by 0 bases, and 6 bases separated the two germline ends. The germline V gene has CDR1 LGHNA and CDR2 YSLEER. In DNA, the CDR3 is TGCGCCAGCAGCCCGGGGCCAACTAATGAAAAACTGTTTTTT. Its translation is CASSPGPTNEKLFF.

V usage is TRBV5-4 and J usage is TRBJ1-1; D is undetermined. The CDR3 is made up of 14 amino acids. V was shortened by 0 bases and J by 1 base, with 7 bases between the two germline ends. The V gene's germline CDR1 is SGHNT and CDR2 YYREEE (reference sequence). CDR3 nucleotides: TGTGCCAGCAGCTTGGAGCGGGAGAACACTGAAGCTTTCTTT. Protein: CASSLERENTEAFF.

The genes are TRBV23-1 and TRBJ1-2, with 7 bases identical to TRBD1. TRBV23-1 is classed as an ORF, of uncertain function. The CDR3 loop spans 12 amino acids. With V trimmed by 10 bases and J by 4 bases, 6 bases remained unmatched. The CDR3 protein is CATTGVGYGYTF. The DNA of the CDR3 is TGCGCCACAACAGGGGTTGGCTATGGCTACACCTTC.

The V and J genes are TRBV6-5 and TRBJ1-4; perhaps TRBD1 as D (6 bases). The ends were cut back, 0 bases at V and 10 bases at J, with 15 bases in the middle. The CDR3 is 15 amino acids. CDR1 MNHEY and CDR2 SVGAGI come from the germline V gene. This CDR3 reads CASSYSGQGPRKLFF. DNA of the CDR3: TGTGCCAGCAGTTACTCTGGGCAGGGGCCGAGAAAACTGTTTTTT.

The chain is built from TRBV7-8 and TRBJ1-5; 8 nucleotides align to TRBD1. Germline CDR1 and CDR2: SGHVS and FQNEAQ. CDR3 length: 14 residues. Germline trimming cut 2 bases from V and 4 bases from J; bases unmatched to any gene: 1. The CDR3 DNA sequence: TGTGCCAGCAGCTTACAGGGGGCGAATCAGCCCCAGCATTTT. It codes for CASSLQGANQPQHF.

The chain is built from TRBV5-1 and TRBJ2-1; 10 positions agree with TRBD2. J was trimmed by 3 bases and V by 4 bases; bases with no gene match: 7. The germline gives CDR1 SGHRS, CDR2 YFSETQ. The CDR3 extends over 16 amino acids. The CDR3 region is CASSPEAGGVYNEQFF. DNA for the CDR3: TGCGCCAGCAGCCCCGAAGCGGGAGGGGTCTACAATGAGCAGTTCTTC.

Only one count was recorded for this clone. Other nucleotide sequences from this sample produce the same CDR3. The J gene is TRBJ1-1, the V gene TRBV28; 9 bases align to TRBD1. Trimming at V came to 2 bases and at J to 2 bases, leaving 3 bases not matched to a gene. The germline gives CDR1 MDHEN, CDR2 SYDVKM. This CDR3 is 15 amino acids long. The CDR3 region is CASSLGGQGNTEAFF. DNA of the CDR3: TGTGCCAGCAGTTTAGGGGGACAGGGAAACACTGAAGCTTTCTTT.

The chain couples TRBV11-2 to TRBJ2-7; TRBD1 matches 11 bases. The CDR3 spans 15 residues. Germline CDR1 reads SGHAT; CDR2 reads FQNNGV. With V trimmed by 5 bases and J by 7 bases, 10 bases remained unmatched. Written as DNA, the CDR3 is TGTGCCAGCAGCGTGACCGGGACAGGGGGGTGGGAGCAGTACTTC. Translating gives CASSVTGTGGWEQYF.

The chain recombines TRBV6-5 with TRBJ1-2; D possibly corresponds to TRBD1 (5 bases). V gave up 3 bases and J gave up 7 bases, with 12 bases separating them. The CDR3 loop spans 13 amino acids. Germline loops: CDR1 MNHEY, CDR2 SVGAGI. DNA for the CDR3: TGTGCCAGCAGTTATGGCAGGGTGACTGGCTACACCTTC. This encodes CASSYGRVTGYTF.

The chain couples TRBV7-9 to TRBJ2-4, with D perhaps matching TRBD1 (7 bases). The CDR3 is made up of 16 amino acids. Germline V gene lookup returns CDR1 SEHNR and CDR2 FQNEAQ (reference sequence). V was cut by 6 bases and J by 2 bases, with 17 bases left in between. This CDR3 is CASSNDREVSKNIQYF. CDR3 coding DNA: TGTGCCAGCAGTAACGACAGGGAGGTCTCCAAAAACATTCAGTACTTC.

The chain recombines TRBV5-4 with TRBJ2-1, with D maybe TRBD2 (6 bases). Germline values: CDR1 SGHNT, CDR2 YYREEE (reference sequence). CDR3 length: 14 residues. The V end lost 4 bases, the J end lost 5 bases, and 13 bases lay between the germline ends. This CDR3 is CASSRGTENNEQFF. The CDR3 nucleotides are TGTGCCAGCAGCCGGGGGACCGAAAACAATGAGCAGTTCTTC.